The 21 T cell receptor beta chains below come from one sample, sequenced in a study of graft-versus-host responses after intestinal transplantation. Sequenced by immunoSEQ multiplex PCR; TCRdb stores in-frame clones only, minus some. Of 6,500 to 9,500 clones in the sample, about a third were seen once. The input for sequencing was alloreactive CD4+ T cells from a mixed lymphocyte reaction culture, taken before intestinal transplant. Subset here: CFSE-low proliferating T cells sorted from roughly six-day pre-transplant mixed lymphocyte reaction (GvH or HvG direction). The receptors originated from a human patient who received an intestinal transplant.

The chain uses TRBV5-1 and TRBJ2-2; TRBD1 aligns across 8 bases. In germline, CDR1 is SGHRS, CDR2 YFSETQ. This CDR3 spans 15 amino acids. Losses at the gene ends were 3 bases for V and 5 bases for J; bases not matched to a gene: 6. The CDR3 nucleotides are TGCGCCAGCAGCTCCCGGACAGGGAGTACCGGGGAGCTGTTTTTT. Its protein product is CASSSRTGSTGELFF.

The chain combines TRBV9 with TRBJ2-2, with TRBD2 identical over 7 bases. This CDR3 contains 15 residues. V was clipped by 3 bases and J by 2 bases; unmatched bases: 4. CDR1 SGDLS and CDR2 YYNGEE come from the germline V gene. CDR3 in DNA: TGTGCCAGCAGCGCCGGGACTATCAACACCGGGGAGCTGTTTTTT. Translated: CASSAGTINTGELFF.

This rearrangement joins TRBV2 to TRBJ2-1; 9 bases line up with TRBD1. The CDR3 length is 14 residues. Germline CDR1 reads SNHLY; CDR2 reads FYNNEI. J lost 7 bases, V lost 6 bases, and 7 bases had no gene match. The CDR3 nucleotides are TGTGCCAGCAGGGATGGACAGGGGTTTAATGAGCAGTTCTTC. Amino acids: CASRDGQGFNEQFF.

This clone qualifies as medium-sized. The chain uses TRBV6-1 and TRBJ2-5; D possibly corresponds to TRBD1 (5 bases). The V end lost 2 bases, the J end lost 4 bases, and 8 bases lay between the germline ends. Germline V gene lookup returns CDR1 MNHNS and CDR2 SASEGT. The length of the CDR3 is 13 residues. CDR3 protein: CASSELGLETQYF. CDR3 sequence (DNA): TGTGCCAGCAGTGAACTGGGGCTAGAGACCCAGTACTTC.

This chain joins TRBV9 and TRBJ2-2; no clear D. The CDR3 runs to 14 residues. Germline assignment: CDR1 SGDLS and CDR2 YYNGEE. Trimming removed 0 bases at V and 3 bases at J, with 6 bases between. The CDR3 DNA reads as TGTGCCAGCAGCGTAGACTTAGACACCGGGGAGCTGTTTTTT. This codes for CASSVDLDTGELFF.

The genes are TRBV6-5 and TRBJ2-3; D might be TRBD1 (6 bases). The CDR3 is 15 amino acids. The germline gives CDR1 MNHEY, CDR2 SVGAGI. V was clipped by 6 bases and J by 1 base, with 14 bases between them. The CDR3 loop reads CASRSQGTGTDTQYF. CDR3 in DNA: TGTGCCAGCAGAAGCCAGGGGACGGGCACAGATACGCAGTATTTT.

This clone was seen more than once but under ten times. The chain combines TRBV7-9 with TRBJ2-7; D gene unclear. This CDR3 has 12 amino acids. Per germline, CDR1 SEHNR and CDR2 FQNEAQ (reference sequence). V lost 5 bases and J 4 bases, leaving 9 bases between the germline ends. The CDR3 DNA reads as TGTGCCAGCAGCCGAACAAGTTACGAGCAGTACTTC. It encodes CASSRTSYEQYF.

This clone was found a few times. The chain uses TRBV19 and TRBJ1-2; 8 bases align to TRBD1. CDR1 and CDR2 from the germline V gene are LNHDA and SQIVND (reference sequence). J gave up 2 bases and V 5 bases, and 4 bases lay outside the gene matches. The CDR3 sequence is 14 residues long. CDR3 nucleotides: TGTGCCAGTAGTTGGAACAGGGGGAACTATGGCTACACCTTC. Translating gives CASSWNRGNYGYTF. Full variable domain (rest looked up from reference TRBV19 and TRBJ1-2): DGGITQSPKYLFRKEGQNVTLSCEQNLNHDAMYWYRQDPGQGLRLIYYSQIVNDFQKGDIAEGYSVSREKKESFPLTVTSAQKNPTAFYLCASSWNRGNYGYTFGSGTRLTVV.

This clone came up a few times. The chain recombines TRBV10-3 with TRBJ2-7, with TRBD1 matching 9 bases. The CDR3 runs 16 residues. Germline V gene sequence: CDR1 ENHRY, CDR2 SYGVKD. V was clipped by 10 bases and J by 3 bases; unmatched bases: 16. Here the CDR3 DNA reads TGTGCCAGCAACCTCTTTATGGGACAGGGACTCTACGAGCAGTACTTC. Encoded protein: CASNLFMGQGLYEQYF.

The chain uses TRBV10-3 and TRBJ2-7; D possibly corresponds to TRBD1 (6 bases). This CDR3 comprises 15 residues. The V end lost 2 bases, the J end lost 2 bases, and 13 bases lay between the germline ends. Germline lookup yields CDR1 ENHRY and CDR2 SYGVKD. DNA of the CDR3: TGTGCCATCAGTGAGCTTACAGGGTCCCCCTACGAGCAGTACTTC. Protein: CAISELTGSPYEQYF.

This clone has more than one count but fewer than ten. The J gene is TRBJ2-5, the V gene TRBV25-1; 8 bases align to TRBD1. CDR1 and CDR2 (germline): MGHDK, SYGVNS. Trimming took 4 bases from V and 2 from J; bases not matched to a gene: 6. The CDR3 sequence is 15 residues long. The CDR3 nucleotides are TGTGCCAGCAGTGCCTCGACAGGGGTACAAGAGACCCAGTACTTC. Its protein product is CASSASTGVQETQYF.

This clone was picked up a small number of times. The CDR3 nucleotides are TGTGCCAGCAGTTCTTCCGCTGGACAGTCCAGAACCCTCTACAATGAGCAGTTCTTC. Its translation is CASSSSAGQSRTLYNEQFF. This sequence joins TRBV5-4 and TRBJ2-1; tentatively, D is TRBD1 (6 bases). The CDR3 is made up of 19 amino acids. Trimming removed 5 bases from V and 3 bases from J, with 27 bases in between. In germline, CDR1 is SGHNT, CDR2 YYREEE (reference sequence).

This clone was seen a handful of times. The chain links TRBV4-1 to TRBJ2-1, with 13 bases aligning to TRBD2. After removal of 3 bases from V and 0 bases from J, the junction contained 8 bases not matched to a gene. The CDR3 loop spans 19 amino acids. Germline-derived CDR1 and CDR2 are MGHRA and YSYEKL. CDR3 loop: CASSQRGTSGARSYNEQFF. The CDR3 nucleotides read TGCGCCAGCAGCCAGAGGGGGACTAGCGGGGCCCGCTCCTACAATGAGCAGTTCTTC.

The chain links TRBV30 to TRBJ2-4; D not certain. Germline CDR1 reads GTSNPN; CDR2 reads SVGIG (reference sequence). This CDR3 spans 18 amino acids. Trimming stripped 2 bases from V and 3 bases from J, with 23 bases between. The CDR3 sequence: CAWSPLGRILNDKNIQYF. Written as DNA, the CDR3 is TGTGCCTGGAGTCCGCTTGGGCGCATTCTGAACGACAAAAACATTCAGTACTTC.

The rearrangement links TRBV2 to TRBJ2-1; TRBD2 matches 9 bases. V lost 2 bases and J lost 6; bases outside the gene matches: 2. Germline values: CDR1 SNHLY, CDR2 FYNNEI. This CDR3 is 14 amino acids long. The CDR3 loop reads CASSELAGINEQFF. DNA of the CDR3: TGTGCCAGCAGTGAACTAGCGGGGATCAATGAGCAGTTCTTC.

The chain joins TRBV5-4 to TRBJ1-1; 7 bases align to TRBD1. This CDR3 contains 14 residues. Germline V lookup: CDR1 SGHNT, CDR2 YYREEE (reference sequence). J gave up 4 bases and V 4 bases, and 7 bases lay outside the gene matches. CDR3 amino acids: CASSSRTGGTEAFF. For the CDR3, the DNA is TGTGCCAGCAGCAGCCGGACAGGAGGCACTGAAGCTTTCTTT.

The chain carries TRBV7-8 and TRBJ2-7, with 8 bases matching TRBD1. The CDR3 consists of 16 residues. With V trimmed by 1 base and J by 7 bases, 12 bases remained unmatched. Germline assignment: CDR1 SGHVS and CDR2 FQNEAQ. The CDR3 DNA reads TGTGCCAGCAGCTTAGTAGACAGGGGCCTGGGCCTAGAGCAGTACTTC. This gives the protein CASSLVDRGLGLEQYF.

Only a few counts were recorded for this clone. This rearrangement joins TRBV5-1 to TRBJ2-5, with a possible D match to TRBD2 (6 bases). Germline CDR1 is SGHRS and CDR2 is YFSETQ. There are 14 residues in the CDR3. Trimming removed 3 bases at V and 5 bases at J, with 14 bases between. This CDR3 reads CASSSGGSPETQYF. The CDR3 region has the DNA TGCGCCAGCAGCTCAGGAGGGTCCCCCGAGACCCAGTACTTC.

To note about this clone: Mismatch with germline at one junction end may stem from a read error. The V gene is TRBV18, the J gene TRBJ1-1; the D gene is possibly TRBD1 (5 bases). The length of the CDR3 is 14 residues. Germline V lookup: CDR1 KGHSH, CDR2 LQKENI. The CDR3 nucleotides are TGTGCCAGCCCACCTCGGCAGGGGAACACTGAAGCTTTCTTT. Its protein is CASPPRQGNTEAFF.

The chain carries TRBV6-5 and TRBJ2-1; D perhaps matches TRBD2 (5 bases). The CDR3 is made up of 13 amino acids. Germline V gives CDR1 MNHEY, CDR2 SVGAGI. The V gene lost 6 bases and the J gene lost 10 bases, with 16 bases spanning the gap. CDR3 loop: CASRSGPFREQFF. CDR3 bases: TGTGCCAGCAGGAGCGGACCCTTTAGAGAGCAGTTCTTC.

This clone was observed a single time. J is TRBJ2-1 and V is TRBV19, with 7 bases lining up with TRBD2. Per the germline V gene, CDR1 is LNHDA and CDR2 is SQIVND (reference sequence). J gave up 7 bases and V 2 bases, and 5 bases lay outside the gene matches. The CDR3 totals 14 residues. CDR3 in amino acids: CASSISGMGNEQFF. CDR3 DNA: TGTGCCAGTAGTATAAGCGGGATGGGGAATGAGCAGTTCTTC.